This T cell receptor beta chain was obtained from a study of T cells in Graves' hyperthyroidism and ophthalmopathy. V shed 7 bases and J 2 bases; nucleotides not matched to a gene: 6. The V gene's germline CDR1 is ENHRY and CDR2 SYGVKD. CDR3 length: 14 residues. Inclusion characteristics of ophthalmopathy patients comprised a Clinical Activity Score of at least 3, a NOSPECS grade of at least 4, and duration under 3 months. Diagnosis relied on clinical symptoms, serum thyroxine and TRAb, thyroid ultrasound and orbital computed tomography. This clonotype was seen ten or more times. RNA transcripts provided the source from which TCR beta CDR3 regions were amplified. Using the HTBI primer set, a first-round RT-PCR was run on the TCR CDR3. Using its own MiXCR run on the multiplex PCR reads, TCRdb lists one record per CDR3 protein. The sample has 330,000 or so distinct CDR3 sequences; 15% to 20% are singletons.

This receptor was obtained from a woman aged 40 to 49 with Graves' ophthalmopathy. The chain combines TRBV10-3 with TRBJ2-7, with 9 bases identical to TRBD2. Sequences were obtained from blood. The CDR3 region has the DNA TGTGCCATCAAGGCGCGGGAGGGGCCCTACGAGCAGTACTTC. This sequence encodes CAIKAREGPYEQYF.